This TCR beta chain was identified during a study of blood T cell repertoires in COVID-19. Study-level information: Acute and convalescent COVID-19 samples came from the United States, Italy and Spain. T cells, B-cell-depleted T cells, or PBMCs supplied cDNA or gDNA.

V shed 6 bases, J shed 0 bases, and the junction held 7 bases outside the gene matches. Looked up from germline, CDR1 is SGHTA and CDR2 is FQGTGA. This CDR3 region has 17 residues. Per the original methods: Amplification of reference gene primers provided the estimated nucleated cell counts. Sequenced by immunoSEQ multiplex PCR; TCRdb stores in-frame clones only, minus some. The V and J calls and clone size come from that table; D and trimming were worked out from the DNA. The table lists tens of thousands of clones, over 80% of them singletons. Sequencing input: peripheral blood. This sequence originates from a man aged 55 to 70 with active COVID-19. V and J are TRBV7-3 and TRBJ2-2, with 10 bases aligning to TRBD2. The CDR3 here is CASRPPGLATNTGELFF. The CDR3 region has the DNA TGTGCCAGCAGGCCACCGGGACTAGCGACGAACACCGGGGAGCTGTTTTTT.